Listed below are T cell receptor beta chains from one sample, sequenced in a study of shared clonotypes between healthy human individuals. Libraries were prepared by immunoSEQ multiplex PCR; TCRdb keeps only in-frame clonotypes and omits some of them. The repertoire holds 740,000 or so clones, with around 78% as singletons. Sequenced input: memory CD4+ T cells sorted from blood. The receptors were sampled from a woman in her twenties or thirties in good health. Each CDR3 is given with its conserved first and last residue. D genes are given only for firm matches. Size values are once, few and many counts, or a class for expanded clones, and some rows have none.

j_call	clone_size	v_call	cdr3_length	d_call	cdr3_nt	cdr3_aa
TRBJ2-4	NA	TRBV19	16	NA	TGTGCCAGTTCCACGTTGGGGAACCTAGCCAAAAACATTCAGTACTTC	CASSTLGNLAKNIQYF
TRBJ2-5	NA	TRBV29-1	12	NA	TGCAGTTCATCGCCGTCCCAAGAGACCCAGTACTTC	CSSSPSQETQYF
TRBJ2-7	NA	TRBV25-1	14	NA	TGTGCCAGCAGCGACCCCGGACGGGGGTACGAGCAGTACTTC	CASSDPGRGYEQYF
TRBJ2-3	few	TRBV28	13	NA	TGTGCCAGCAGTTCGACTAGCACAGATACGCAGTATTTT	CASSSTSTDTQYF
TRBJ2-7	NA	TRBV28	15	TRBD1	TGTGCCAGCAGTTCCCGGGACAGGTTCTTCTACGAGCAGTACTTC	CASSSRDRFFYEQYF
TRBJ1-4	NA	TRBV6-6	15	TRBD1	TGTGCCAGCAGCCCCGGACAGGCGGTGGGTGAAAAACTGTTTTTT	CASSPGQAVGEKLFF
TRBJ1-4	NA	TRBV28	15	NA	TGTGCCAGCAGTTTGACCGGGACGGGACATGAAAAACTGTTTTTT	CASSLTGTGHEKLFF
TRBJ1-5	once	TRBV6-1	14	TRBD1	TGTGCCAGCAGTGAGGGGACAGTCAATCAGCCCCAGCATTTT	CASSEGTVNQPQHF
TRBJ2-3	NA	TRBV19	13	NA	TGTGCCAGTAGTATTTATAGCGCAGATACGCAGTATTTT	CASSIYSADTQYF
TRBJ1-5	NA	TRBV11-2	14	NA	TGTGCCAGCAGCGCTACTCCGGTCGGCCAGCCCCAGCATTTT	CASSATPVGQPQHF
TRBJ1-1	NA	TRBV15	14	NA	TGTGCCACCAGCAGAGATCTCCGACAGCTAGAAGCTTTCTTT	CATSRDLRQLEAFF
TRBJ1-1	NA	TRBV19	14	NA	TGTGCCAGTAGTAACGGGCCGACGAACACTGAAGCTTTCTTT	CASSNGPTNTEAFF
TRBJ1-5	NA	TRBV7-2	13	NA	TGTGCCAGCAGTTTGGGACGGAATCAGCCCCAGCATTTT	CASSLGRNQPQHF
TRBJ2-1	few	TRBV2	16	NA	TGTGCCAGCAGTGGGGTACGGAGCCAAACCTACAATGAGCAGTTCTTC	CASSGVRSQTYNEQFF
TRBJ2-7	NA	TRBV19	13	NA	TGTGCCAGTAGTATAGTCGGAGGCTACGAGCAGTACTTC	CASSIVGGYEQYF
TRBJ1-3	NA	TRBV5-8	15	NA	TGTGCCAGCAGCTTTTCGGGGGCGCGAGGAAACACCATATATTTT	CASSFSGARGNTIYF
TRBJ1-1	NA	TRBV5-4	15	NA	TGTGCCAGCAGCTTGGGACAGGCGGGGAACACTGAAGCTTTCTTT	CASSLGQAGNTEAFF
TRBJ1-1	NA	TRBV18	14	NA	TGTGCCAGCTCACCACTTACACGGAACACTGAAGCTTTCTTT	CASSPLTRNTEAFF
TRBJ2-5	NA	TRBV5-6	15	NA	TGTGCCAGCAGCTTGGGAGGGAGACGATGGGAGACCCAGTACTTC	CASSLGGRRWETQYF
TRBJ2-4	NA	TRBV7-2	13	NA	TGTGCCAGCAGCTTAGCGCATAAAGACATTCAGTACTTC	CASSLAHKDIQYF